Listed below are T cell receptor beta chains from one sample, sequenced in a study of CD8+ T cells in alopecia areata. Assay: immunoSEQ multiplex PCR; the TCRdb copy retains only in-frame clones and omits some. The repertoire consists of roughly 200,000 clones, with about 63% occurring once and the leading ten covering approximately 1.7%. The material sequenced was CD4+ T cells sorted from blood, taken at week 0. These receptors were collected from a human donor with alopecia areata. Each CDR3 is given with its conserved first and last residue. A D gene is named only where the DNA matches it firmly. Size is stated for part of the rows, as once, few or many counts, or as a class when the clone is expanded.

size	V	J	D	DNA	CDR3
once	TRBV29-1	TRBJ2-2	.	TGCAGCGTCGCCGAGGGACATTGGACCGGGGAGCTGTTTTTT	CSVAEGHWTGELFF
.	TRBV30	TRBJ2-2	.	TGTGCCTGGAGTAGGGACATAACTATGAACACCGGGGAGCTGTTTTTT	CAWSRDITMNTGELFF
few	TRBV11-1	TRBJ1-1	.	TGTGCCAGCAGCTTACTTCGAGGGGCCCGCACTGAAGCTTTCTTT	CASSLLRGARTEAFF
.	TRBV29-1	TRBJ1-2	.	TGCAGCGTTATGGGGGTGCACTATGGCTACACCTTC	CSVMGVHYGYTF
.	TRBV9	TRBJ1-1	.	TGTGCCAGCAGCGTAGCTACAGGGTCTTATGAAGCTTTCTTT	CASSVATGSYEAFF
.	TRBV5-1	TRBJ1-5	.	TGCGCCAGCAGCTTGAGGCTGTCAGGAGCCGAGCAGCCCCAGCATTTT	CASSLRLSGAEQPQHF
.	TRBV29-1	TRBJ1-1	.	TGCAGCGTTTACCCTGAAGCTTTCTTT	CSVYPEAFF
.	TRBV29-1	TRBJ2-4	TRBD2	TGCAGCGTTGAAGGGGGGGGTGCGGACCTAGCCAAAAACATTCAGTACTTC	CSVEGGGADLAKNIQYF
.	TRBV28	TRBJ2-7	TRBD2	TGTGCCAGCAGTTTCGGGGGGATCGGGTACGAGCAGTACTTC	CASSFGGIGYEQYF
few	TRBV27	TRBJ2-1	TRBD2	TGTGCCAGCAGTCCCGTGCGGGAGAGCTCCTACAATGAGCAGTTCTTC	CASSPVRESSYNEQFF
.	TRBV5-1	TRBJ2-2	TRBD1	TGCGCCAGCAGCTTAGGGGACAGGGACGTCGGGGAGCTGTTTTTT	CASSLGDRDVGELFF
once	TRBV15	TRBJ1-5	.	TGTGCCACCAGCAGAGCAGGTGGGCAGGGGAAGCAGCCCCAGCATTTT	CATSRAGGQGKQPQHF
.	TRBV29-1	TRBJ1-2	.	TGCAGCGTTGCTCCATCGGGCTATGGCTACACCTTC	CSVAPSGYGYTF
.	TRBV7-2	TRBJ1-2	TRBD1	TGTGCCAGCAGCTTCGGACAGGAAGGCTACACCTTC	CASSFGQEGYTF
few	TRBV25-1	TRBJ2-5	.	TGTGCCAGCAGTGAATTTGACGGGACCCAGTACTTC	CASSEFDGTQYF